The rows below give T cell receptor beta chains drawn from one sample of a study of T cells after yellow fever vaccination. TCRdb reanalysed the 5' RACE reads using MiXCR and keeps one entry per CDR3 protein. The sample yields about 300,000 distinct CDR3 sequences, approximately 10% seen once. The sample here was CD4+ T cells sorted from PBMCs, taken 5 days after the yellow fever booster vaccination. These TCRs come from a man younger than 35 who received the YFV17D yellow fever vaccine. The CDR3 runs from the conserved cysteine through the conserved F or W. D genes are given only for firm matches. Size values are once, few and many counts, or a class for expanded clones, and some rows have none.

TRBJ1-5	.	TRBD1	17	TRBV5-5	CASSLDRGSTLLEPQHF	TGTGCCAGCAGCCTAGACAGGGGCTCAACTTTGCTGGAGCCCCAGCATTTT
TRBJ2-2	.	TRBD1	15	TRBV11-2	CASSRTGQGAGELFF	TGTGCCAGCAGCCGCACCGGACAGGGCGCCGGGGAGCTGTTTTTT
TRBJ1-6	.	.	13	TRBV2	CASSADINSPLHF	TGTGCCAGCAGTGCCGACATAAATTCACCCCTCCACTTT
TRBJ2-1	few	TRBD2	16	TRBV10-2	CASSTRPSGSFNEQFF	TGCGCCAGCAGTACCCGTCCGAGCGGGAGTTTCAATGAGCAGTTCTTC
TRBJ1-2	few	.	17	TRBV6-2/TRBV6-3	CASSYSPSRQGFSGYTF	TGTGCCAGCAGTTACTCGCCTTCGAGGCAGGGATTCTCTGGCTACACCTTC
TRBJ1-5	.	.	14	TRBV6-2/TRBV6-3	CASSARVGGQPQHF	TGTGCCAGCAGTGCCAGGGTTGGGGGCCAGCCCCAGCATTTT
TRBJ1-1	many	TRBD1	16	TRBV6-5	CASRVPNRGRETEAFF	TGTGCCAGCAGGGTACCGAACAGGGGGCGTGAAACTGAAGCTTTCTTT
TRBJ1-2	.	.	16	TRBV5-6	CASSLKKGGTDLGYTF	TGTGCCAGCAGCTTGAAGAAGGGGGGTACTGACTTAGGCTACACCTTC
TRBJ2-5	few	.	12	TRBV6-2/TRBV6-3	CASRPPQETQYF	TGTGCCAGCAGGCCGCCACAAGAGACCCAGTACTTC
TRBJ2-7	.	TRBD1	15	TRBV11-2	CASSFRTGPFYEQYF	TGTGCCAGCAGCTTTAGGACAGGCCCGTTCTACGAGCAGTACTTC
TRBJ1-2	.	.	13	TRBV5-1	CASSLPAQAAYTF	TGCGCCAGCAGCTTGCCGGCCCAGGCCGCCTACACCTTC
TRBJ1-1	few	.	18	TRBV4-3	CASSPSALGGTQNTEAFF	TGCGCCAGCAGCCCCAGTGCCCTTGGGGGGACCCAGAACACTGAAGCTTTCTTT
TRBJ1-5	.	.	14	TRBV5-6	CASSSWGQVQPQHF	TGTGCCAGCAGCTCATGGGGGCAGGTTCAGCCCCAGCATTTT
TRBJ1-1	many	.	18	TRBV4-3	CASSQGQFGGPQGTEAFF	TGCGCCAGCAGCCAAGGCCAGTTCGGGGGGCCCCAGGGTACTGAAGCTTTCTTT
TRBJ2-5	few	.	13	TRBV14	CASSQQLQETQYF	TGTGCCAGCAGCCAACAGCTCCAAGAGACCCAGTACTTC
TRBJ2-2	.	.	14	TRBV5-1	CASRATPNTGELFF	TGCGCCAGCAGGGCCACACCGAACACCGGGGAGCTGTTTTTT
TRBJ2-7	.	.	13	TRBV2	CASSGRFSNEQYF	TGTGCCAGCAGTGGGAGATTCTCTAATGAGCAGTACTTC
TRBJ1-4	few	.	16	TRBV10-3	CAISVNLGVRGEKLFF	TGTGCCATCAGTGTTAATCTGGGAGTTCGAGGAGAAAAACTGTTTTTT
TRBJ2-3	few	.	15	TRBV5-5	CASSGGRGSTDTQYF	TGTGCCAGCAGCGGAGGACGGGGGAGCACAGATACGCAGTATTTT
TRBJ1-4	few	.	13	TRBV10-3	CAITRGVNEKLFF	TGTGCCATCACCCGTGGGGTTAATGAAAAACTGTTTTTT
TRBJ2-3	.	.	12	TRBV20-1	CSAVKSTDTQYF	TGCAGTGCGGTGAAAAGCACAGATACGCAGTATTTT
TRBJ1-2	.	.	14	TRBV12-3/TRBV12-4	CASSLDRGKNGYTF	TGTGCCAGCAGTTTAGATCGGGGGAAAAATGGCTACACCTTC
TRBJ2-1	.	TRBD1	16	TRBV7-2	CASSFRGQATYNEQFF	TGTGCCAGCAGCTTTCGGGGACAGGCGACCTACAATGAGCAGTTCTTC
TRBJ2-2	few	.	17	TRBV5-4	CASSLGTLRGNTGELFF	TGTGCCAGCAGCTTGGGGACGTTGCGGGGGAACACCGGGGAGCTGTTTTTT
TRBJ1-3	many	.	14	TRBV6-5	CASSYRVSGNTIYF	TGTGCCAGCAGTTACCGGGTCTCTGGAAACACCATATATTTT
TRBJ2-3	few	.	13	TRBV5-5	CASSFRNTDTQYF	TGTGCCAGCAGCTTTAGGAACACAGATACGCAGTATTTT
TRBJ2-7	.	.	14	TRBV19	CASSIAPGAHEQYF	TGTGCCAGTAGTATAGCCCCCGGGGCTCACGAGCAGTACTTC
TRBJ1-6	.	.	15	TRBV7-2	CASSLQGGLNSPLHF	TGTGCCAGCAGCTTACAAGGGGGGTTAAACTCACCCCTCCACTTT
TRBJ2-5	few	.	13	TRBV20-1	CSAPTQGRGTQYF	TGCAGTGCCCCGACACAAGGGCGGGGGACCCAGTACTTC
TRBJ2-3	.	.	12	TRBV28	CASNRATDTQYF	TGTGCCAGTAACAGGGCCACAGATACGCAGTATTTT
TRBJ2-7	.	TRBD2	15	TRBV7-2	CASSLVGGTTYEQYF	TGTGCCAGCAGCTTAGTGGGGGGGACCACCTACGAGCAGTACTTC
TRBJ2-2	few	.	10	TRBV2	CASSSGELFF	TGTGCCAGCAGTTCCGGGGAGCTGTTTTTT
TRBJ2-1	.	.	14	TRBV7-9	CASSLGGYYNEQFF	TGTGCCAGCAGCTTGGGGGGTTATTACAATGAGCAGTTCTTC
TRBJ1-1	.	.	12	TRBV4-2	CASSHWGEEAFF	TGTGCCAGCAGCCATTGGGGAGAGGAAGCTTTCTTT
TRBJ1-6	once	.	13	TRBV6-5	CASSVGFNSPLHF	TGTGCCAGCTCTGTTGGCTTTAATTCACCCCTCCACTTT
TRBJ2-7	.	TRBD1	12	TRBV29-1	CSVARDSYEQYF	TGCAGCGTTGCCAGGGACAGCTACGAGCAGTACTTC
TRBJ1-2	once	.	13	TRBV5-6	CASSPPTAYGSTF	TGTGCCAGCAGCCCGCCGACAGCGTATGGCTCCACCTTC
TRBJ2-2	few	.	17	TRBV11-2	CASTPLWGKESSGELFF	TGTGCCAGCACGCCGTTGTGGGGGAAAGAGTCTTCCGGGGAGCTGTTTTTT
TRBJ2-1	many	TRBD2	14	TRBV20-1	CSAPPSGGYNEQFF	TGCAGTGCTCCCCCTAGCGGGGGTTACAATGAGCAGTTCTTC
TRBJ1-2	.	TRBD1	15	TRBV9	CASSGGQGANYGYTF	TGTGCCAGCAGCGGCGGACAGGGTGCCAACTATGGCTACACCTTC
TRBJ2-2	.	.	13	TRBV5-6	CASSLWLTGELFF	TGTGCCAGCAGCTTGTGGCTCACCGGGGAGCTGTTTTTT
TRBJ1-1	few	.	12	TRBV29-1	CSGTRVGTEAFF	TGCAGCGGCACCAGGGTCGGCACTGAAGCTTTCTTT
TRBJ2-1	.	TRBD1	15	TRBV5-1	CASSGSGTGGDEQFF	TGCGCCAGCAGCGGGTCCGGGACAGGGGGCGATGAGCAGTTCTTC
TRBJ1-1	.	TRBD1	15	TRBV27	CASRDRSRGQTEAFF	TGTGCCAGCAGGGATAGGTCCAGGGGGCAGACTGAAGCTTTCTTT
TRBJ2-3	few	.	14	TRBV9	CASSPKEFTDTQYF	TGTGCCAGCAGCCCGAAAGAGTTCACAGATACGCAGTATTTT
TRBJ2-3	.	TRBD2	16	TRBV24-1	CATSEAGTMHTDTQYF	TGTGCCACCAGCGAAGCCGGGACTATGCACACAGATACGCAGTATTTT
TRBJ2-3	.	TRBD1	15	TRBV7-8	CASRLTGTGLDTQYF	TGTGCCAGCAGGTTAACCGGGACAGGGTTGGATACGCAGTATTTT
TRBJ2-3	few	.	17	TRBV6-6	CASSYSPLDRSTDTQYF	TGTGCCAGCAGTTACTCCCCCCTCGACAGGAGCACAGATACGCAGTATTTT
TRBJ1-4	few	.	15	TRBV9	CASSASGTENEKLFF	TGTGCCAGCAGCGCATCCGGGACGGAGAATGAAAAACTGTTTTTT
TRBJ2-2	.	.	17	TRBV11-2	CASSLVVGATNTGELFF	TGTGCCAGCAGCTTAGTGGTGGGGGCTACGAACACCGGGGAGCTGTTTTTT
TRBJ1-1	.	.	15	TRBV6-5	CASRLQVGRFTEAFF	TGTGCCAGCAGGCTCCAGGTCGGGCGGTTCACTGAAGCTTTCTTT
TRBJ1-1	.	.	13	TRBV5-1	CASSAGPGGNAFF	TGCGCCAGCAGCGCCGGACCGGGAGGGAACGCTTTCTTT
TRBJ2-1	few	.	17	TRBV3-1	CASSLHSGKSTYNEQFF	TGTGCCAGCAGCCTGCACTCGGGCAAATCTACCTACAATGAGCAGTTCTTC
TRBJ1-1	few	TRBD1	13	TRBV3-1	CASSQEQGAEAFF	TGTGCCAGCAGCCAAGAACAGGGGGCTGAAGCTTTCTTT
TRBJ1-2	.	.	13	TRBV18	CASSSDELYGYTF	TGTGCCAGCTCATCGGACGAATTATATGGCTACACCTTC
TRBJ2-5	many	TRBD2	16	TRBV4-3	CASSLGTSGGQETQYF	TGCGCCAGCAGCCTCGGGACTAGCGGGGGCCAAGAGACCCAGTACTTC
TRBJ2-1	.	.	13	TRBV12-3/TRBV12-4	CASSLKEAGEQFF	TGTGCCAGCAGTTTAAAGGAGGCGGGTGAGCAGTTCTTC
TRBJ1-6	.	TRBD1	14	TRBV20-1	CSGRVKGGNSPLHF	TGTTCAGGTCGGGTCAAAGGGGGCAATTCACCCCTCCACTTT
TRBJ1-6	few	TRBD1	15	TRBV20-1	CSAIGQATNNSPLHF	TGCAGTGCCATCGGACAGGCCACCAATAATTCACCCCTCCACTTT
TRBJ2-1	.	.	17	TRBV7-2	CASSLGRRQGPRDLQFF	TGTGCCAGCAGCTTAGGGCGCCGGCAGGGGCCTCGCGACTTGCAGTTCTTC